The rows below give T cell receptor beta chains drawn from one sample of a study of blood T cell repertoires in COVID-19. The assay was immunoSEQ multiplex PCR, and TCRdb's table has in-frame clones only and misses some. This table holds some 70,000 clones, over 75% found once. The sample taken for sequencing was peripheral blood. The receptors were gathered from an elderly man with acute or convalescent COVID-19. Both conserved end residues are part of each CDR3. The D gene is left open where the match is weak. Clone size, where shown, is once, few, many, or a class for clones that have expanded.

once	TRBV3-1/TRBV3-2	TRBJ1-2	NA	TGTGCCAGCAGCCAAGCCGGCGGCACCTATGGCTACACCTTC	CASSQAGGTYGYTF
NA	TRBV20-1	TRBJ2-7	NA	TGCAGTGCTAGAGGCGGCTACGAGCAGTACTTC	CSARGGYEQYF
NA	TRBV4-3	TRBJ1-5	NA	TGCGCCAGCAGCCTGAGGTTCGGCAATCAGCCCCAGCATTTT	CASSLRFGNQPQHF
NA	TRBV4-2	TRBJ2-7	NA	TGTGCCAGCAGCTTGTTAACCGGGACTGGCGACTCCTACGAGCAGTACTTC	CASSLLTGTGDSYEQYF
NA	TRBV28	TRBJ2-7	NA	TGTGCCAGCACCAAGGACAGCCCGCCTTACGAGCAGTACTTC	CASTKDSPPYEQYF
NA	TRBV9	TRBJ2-7	NA	TGTGCCAGCAGCAGACAGACAGAATTGTACGAGCAGTACTTC	CASSRQTELYEQYF
once	TRBV7-2	TRBJ2-4	TRBD2	TGTGCCAGCAGCTTAGGACTAGCATTAGTCAAAAACATTCAGTACTTC	CASSLGLALVKNIQYF
NA	TRBV5-4	TRBJ2-5	TRBD1	TGTGCCAGCAGCCCACCGGGACAGGGTCGAGAGACCCAGTACTTC	CASSPPGQGRETQYF
NA	TRBV5-1	TRBJ2-7	TRBD1	TGCGCCAGCAGCCAACGGACAGGTTTCTACGAGCAGTACTTC	CASSQRTGFYEQYF
NA	TRBV7-2	TRBJ2-2	TRBD2	TGTGCCAGCAGCTTCGACCGGCCAGGCGGGAGGGCCAGGACCGGGGAGCTGTTTTTT	CASSFDRPGGRARTGELFF
NA	TRBV10-3	TRBJ2-7	TRBD2	TGTGCCATCAGTGCAACGGGAGGGCTAGCGGCGTCCTACGAGCAGTACTTC	CAISATGGLAASYEQYF
once	TRBV30	TRBJ2-1	TRBD2	TGTGCCTGGAGTGCAGCGGGACCCACCTACAATGAGCAGTTCTTC	CAWSAAGPTYNEQFF
NA	TRBV7-2	TRBJ2-5	NA	TGTGCCAGCAGCTTAGTACAGGGAAGGGAGACCCAGTACTTC	CASSLVQGRETQYF
NA	TRBV2	TRBJ2-1	TRBD2	TGTGCCAGCAGTGATTTACTAGCGGGAGAAACCCACAATGAGCAGTTCTTC	CASSDLLAGETHNEQFF
NA	TRBV19	TRBJ2-5	NA	TGTGCCAGTAGTCGGGACACGCGAGAGACCCAGTACTTC	CASSRDTRETQYF
NA	TRBV20-1	TRBJ1-2	NA	TGCAGTGCTACGGACAGCTATGGCTACACCTTC	CSATDSYGYTF
NA	TRBV9	TRBJ2-3	TRBD1	TGTGCCAGCAGCGGACAGGGGTCCACAGATACGCAGTATTTT	CASSGQGSTDTQYF
medium-sized	TRBV19	TRBJ1-1	TRBD1	TGTGCCAGTAGTATAACAGGGGCGATGAACACTGAAGCTTTCTTT	CASSITGAMNTEAFF
NA	TRBV6-5	TRBJ1-1	NA	TGTGCCAGCTGGGACTCCCCGGGAGCTTTCTTT	CASWDSPGAFF
NA	TRBV24-1	TRBJ2-3	TRBD1	TGTGCCACCAGTGATCCCCCGGGGACAGCATCCTACACAGATACGCAGTATTTT	CATSDPPGTASYTDTQYF
NA	TRBV15	TRBJ2-1	TRBD1	TGTGCCACCAGCAGAGATGGTACAGGGGGGTACAATGAGCAGTTCTTC	CATSRDGTGGYNEQFF
NA	TRBV5-4	TRBJ2-2	TRBD2	TGTGCCAGCAGCTTGGGGCGGGAGAATACCGGGGAGCTGTTTTTT	CASSLGRENTGELFF
NA	TRBV18	TRBJ1-2	NA	TGTGCCAGCTCGGGAGAAGGCTACTATGGCTACACCTTC	CASSGEGYYGYTF
NA	TRBV7-2	TRBJ1-3	NA	TGTGCCAGCAGCCGGCGGGGGGTGGAGGGAAACACCATATATTTT	CASSRRGVEGNTIYF
NA	TRBV6-5	TRBJ2-1	TRBD2	TGTGCCAGCAGTTATAGACTAGCGGGAGTCCATGAGCAGTTCTTC	CASSYRLAGVHEQFF
NA	TRBV4-2	TRBJ1-2	NA	TGTGCCAGCAGCCAAGATCAGGGAGGCGGCTATGGCTACACCTTC	CASSQDQGGGYGYTF
NA	TRBV6-1	TRBJ1-5	NA	TGTGCCAGCAGTGAGGCGGGTATTCAGCCCCAGCATTTT	CASSEAGIQPQHF
NA	TRBV7-9	TRBJ1-1	NA	TGTGCCAGCAGCTTAGGTGGGAGGACTGAAGCTTTCTTT	CASSLGGRTEAFF
NA	TRBV19	TRBJ2-7	TRBD2	TGTGCCAGTATCGAGAAAGCGGGGGCATCCTACGAGCAGTACTTC	CASIEKAGASYEQYF
once	TRBV7-2	TRBJ1-4	TRBD1	TGTGCCAGCAGCTTGCGGACAGGGGGTGCAACTAATGAAAAACTGTTTTTT	CASSLRTGGATNEKLFF
NA	TRBV5-1	TRBJ1-2	TRBD1	TGCGCCAGCAGCCAGACAGGGGGAGGACCTAACTATGGCTACACCTTC	CASSQTGGGPNYGYTF
NA	TRBV28	TRBJ2-5	NA	TGTGCCAGCAGTTCACAGGGGACCCAGTACTTC	CASSSQGTQYF
NA	TRBV5-1	TRBJ1-4	TRBD1	TGCGCCAGCAGCTCTGACAGGGCTGGAGAAAAACTGTTTTTT	CASSSDRAGEKLFF
NA	TRBV5-1	TRBJ2-3	TRBD1	TGCGCCAGCAGTTTTGGACAGGGGATAACAGATACGCAGTATTTT	CASSFGQGITDTQYF
NA	TRBV2	TRBJ1-1	NA	TGTGCCAGCATGCTTCCCGGGGGAGCCAACACTGAAGCTTTCTTT	CASMLPGGANTEAFF
once	TRBV3-1/TRBV3-2	TRBJ2-1	NA	TGTGCCAGCAGCCAATCAGTAAATGAGCAGTTCTTC	CASSQSVNEQFF
NA	TRBV11-2	TRBJ2-3	TRBD2	TGTGCCAGCAGCTTAGTTTGGACTAGCGGGAGCTCAGATACGCAGTATTTT	CASSLVWTSGSSDTQYF
few	TRBV4-1	TRBJ1-3	NA	TGCGCCAGCAGCCAATTCCAGGGCCTTAAAGGAAACACCATATATTTT	CASSQFQGLKGNTIYF
NA	TRBV6-2/TRBV6-3	TRBJ1-3	TRBD1	TGTGCCAGCAGTTACGGGACAGGGCACTCTGGAAACACCATATATTTT	CASSYGTGHSGNTIYF
NA	TRBV18	TRBJ2-7	TRBD1	TGTGCCAGCTCACTCAACCAGGGGGACCCCTACGAGCAGTACTTC	CASSLNQGDPYEQYF
NA	TRBV11-3	TRBJ2-5	TRBD2	TGTGCCAGCAGCCGGGCTGGGGGAGGGGAGACCCAGTACTTC	CASSRAGGGETQYF
NA	TRBV5-1	TRBJ2-5	NA	TGCGCCAGCAGCCATAGCACAGGGTATGCGACCCAGTACTTC	CASSHSTGYATQYF
NA	TRBV6-6	TRBJ1-1	NA	TGTGCCAGCAGTTACTCAGGCCGGGGTACTGAAGCTTTCTTT	CASSYSGRGTEAFF